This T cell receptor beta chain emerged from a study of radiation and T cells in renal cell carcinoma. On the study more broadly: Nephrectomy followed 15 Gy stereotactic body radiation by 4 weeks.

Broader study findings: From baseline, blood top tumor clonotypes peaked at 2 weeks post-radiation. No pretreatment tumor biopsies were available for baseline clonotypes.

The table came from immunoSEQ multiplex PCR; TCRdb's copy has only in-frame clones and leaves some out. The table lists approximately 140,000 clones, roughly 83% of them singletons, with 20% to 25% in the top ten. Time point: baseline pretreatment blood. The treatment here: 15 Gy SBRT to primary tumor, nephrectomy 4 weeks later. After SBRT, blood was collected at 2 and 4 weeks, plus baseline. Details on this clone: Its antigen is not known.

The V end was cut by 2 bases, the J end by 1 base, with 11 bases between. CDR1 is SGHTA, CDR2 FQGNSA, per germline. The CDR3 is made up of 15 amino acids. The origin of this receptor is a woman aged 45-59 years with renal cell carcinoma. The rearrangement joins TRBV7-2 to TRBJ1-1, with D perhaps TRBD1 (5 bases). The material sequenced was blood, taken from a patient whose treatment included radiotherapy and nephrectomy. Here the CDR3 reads CASSLRSGQNTEAFF. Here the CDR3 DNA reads TGTGCCAGCAGCTTACGTTCGGGGCAGAACACTGAAGCTTTCTTT. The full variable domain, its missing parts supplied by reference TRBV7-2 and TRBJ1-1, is GAGVSQSPSNKVTEKGKDVELRCDPISGHTALYWYRQSLGQGLEFLIYFQGNSAPDKSGLPSDRFSAERTGGSVSTLTIQRTQQEDSAVYLCASSLRSGQNTEAFFGQGTRLTVV.